The source of this T cell receptor beta chain is a study of blood T cells in healthy people across ages. This clonotype was observed a handful of times. For the second PCR, which ran for roughly 7 to 11 cycles, a sample-barcoded 5' primer and a J-beta primer mix were used. TCRdb fed the 5' RACE reads into MiXCR, producing one record per CDR3 protein. The sample lists more than 500,000 distinct CDR3 sequences, 27% occurring once. There were healthy Caucasian individuals from Russia, aged roughly 6 to 90, serving as donors. The material sequenced was blood. The sequence derives from a woman aged 70-85 years in good health.

The CDR3 loop reads CASRPGQLAKNIQYF. CDR3 nucleotide sequence: TGTGCCAGCAGGCCTGGACAGCTAGCCAAAAACATTCAGTACTTC. V gene TRBV6-1 combines with J gene TRBJ2-4; D is possibly TRBD1 (6 bases). V dropped 6 bases and J dropped 0 bases, with 12 bases sitting between them. In germline, CDR1 is MNHNS, CDR2 SASEGT. The length of the CDR3 is 15 residues.